What follows describes a single T cell receptor beta chain. The PCR employed 60 Vbeta primers together with 13 Jbeta primers. Profiling relied on immunoSEQ multiplex PCR, and the TCRdb table lists in-frame clones only, not all of them. The data contain some 98,000 clones, approximately 70% of them singletons. This specimen belongs to a study of cytomegalovirus exposure and HLA in healthy donors. The CDR3 length is 13 residues. V was pared by 3 bases and J by 8 bases, with 4 bases of the junction left unmatched. Germline loops: CDR1 SEHNR, CDR2 FQNEAQ (reference sequence). This chain connects TRBV7-9 to TRBJ1-2; 9 bases fit TRBD1. The receptor was derived from a man aged 45-60 years in good health and CMV-seronegative. The sample comprised PBMCs. In DNA, the CDR3 is TGTGCCAGCAGCTTTGGACAGGGGAACGGCTACACCTTC. This codes for CASSFGQGNGYTF.